The 22 T cell receptor beta chains reported below all come from one sample, sequenced in a study of shared clonotypes between healthy human individuals. The repertoire was sequenced with immunoSEQ multiplex PCR; TCRdb's copy has only in-frame clones and lacks some. Among 700,000 to 950,000 clones listed, roughly 96% were seen once. CD45RO-negative CD8 cells positively selected for CCR7 made up the naive population, which excluded terminally differentiated effector memory CD45RA+ cells. Source material: naive CD8+ T cells sorted from blood. The receptors derive from a man in his thirties or forties in good health.

For this clone: Sequence at one end of the junction differs from germline and may be a read error. The genes are TRBV10-3 and TRBJ2-7; tentatively, D is TRBD2 (6 bases). Germline loops: CDR1 ENHRY, CDR2 SYGVKD. The CDR3 extends over 13 amino acids. CDR3 sequence: CAVRDGSSYEQYF. CDR3 nucleotide sequence: TGTGCCGTCAGAGACGGGAGCTCCTACGAGCAGTACTTC.

The chain employs TRBV5-6 and TRBJ2-3, with D perhaps matching TRBD2 (6 bases). This CDR3 spans 17 amino acids. V was trimmed by 3 bases and J by 1 base, leaving 18 bases between them. Germline V lookup: CDR1 SGHDT, CDR2 YYEEEE. Written as DNA, the CDR3 is TGTGCCAGCAGCTCCACTCCCGGGAGTTTAGGCACAGATACGCAGTATTTT. This sequence encodes CASSSTPGSLGTDTQYF. The full variable domain, its missing parts supplied by reference TRBV5-6 and TRBJ2-3, is DAGVTQSPTHLIKTRGQQVTLRCSPKSGHDTVSWYQQALGQGPQFIFQYYEEEERQRGNFPDRFSGHQFPNYSSELNVNALLLGDSALYLCASSSTPGSLGTDTQYFGPGTRLTVL.

The chain carries TRBV6-1 and TRBJ2-1; D possibly corresponds to TRBD1 (6 bases). The CDR3 length is 14 residues. Germline lookup yields CDR1 MNHNS and CDR2 SASEGT. The V end was cut by 5 bases, the J end by 9 bases, with 17 bases between. This chain's CDR3 is CASSTGLGLSEQFF. For the CDR3, the DNA is TGTGCCAGCAGTACAGGGCTTGGGCTGAGTGAGCAGTTCTTC.

The chain combines TRBV19 with TRBJ2-1, with a tentative D call TRBD2 (5 bases). Looked up from germline, CDR1 is LNHDA and CDR2 is SQIVND (reference sequence). This CDR3 spans 17 amino acids. The germline V and J ends were trimmed by 0 bases and 0 bases, with 12 bases remaining between them. CDR3 bases: TGTGCCAGTAGTATAGATACCACGGGAAGCTCCTACAATGAGCAGTTCTTC. The encoded protein is CASSIDTTGSSYNEQFF.

This rearrangement joins TRBV15 to TRBJ1-2; no firm D call. The CDR3 consists of 15 residues. CDR1 is LNHNV and CDR2 is YYDKDF in the germline V gene (reference sequence). The V end was cut by 0 bases, the J end by 5 bases, with 13 bases between. The CDR3 nucleotides are TGTGCCACCAGCAGAGAGAAGACAAGTGAATATGGCTACACCTTC. Its protein product is CATSREKTSEYGYTF.

The chain links TRBV28 to TRBJ2-1; D not certain. CDR3 length equals 15 residues. Trimming shortened V by 7 bases and J by 2 bases, and 15 bases separated the two germline ends. CDR1 is MDHEN, CDR2 SYDVKM, per germline. The CDR3 reads CASTPPIAAYNEQFF. As DNA, the CDR3 is TGTGCCAGCACCCCCCCGATCGCGGCCTACAATGAGCAGTTCTTC.

This rearrangement joins TRBV5-1 to TRBJ1-1; 9 nucleotides match TRBD1. The germline CDR1 and CDR2 sequences are SGHRS and YFSETQ. The ends lost 4 bases at V and 1 base at J; junction bases unmatched: 2. This CDR3 is built from 14 residues. The CDR3 coding sequence is TGCGCCAGCAGCATGGGACAGGGGAACACTGAAGCTTTCTTT. Translated: CASSMGQGNTEAFF.

This rearrangement joins TRBV29-1 to TRBJ2-1; 8 bases line up with TRBD1. V lost 6 bases, J lost 2 bases, and 6 bases stayed unmatched. The CDR3 consists of 14 residues. Germline V CDR1 and CDR2: SQVTM, ANQGSEA. CDR3 nucleotides: TGCAGCGTCGAGGGCAGGGGGCCCTACAATGAGCAGTTCTTC. Translation gives CSVEGRGPYNEQFF.

The rearrangement links TRBV27 to TRBJ2-7; D remains ambiguous. Looked up from germline, CDR1 is MNHEY and CDR2 is SMNVEV (reference sequence). The CDR3 spans 15 residues. V was shortened by 6 bases and J by 0 bases, with 15 bases between the two germline ends. The CDR3 loop reads CASSLTPKSSYEQYF. In nucleotides, the CDR3 is TGTGCCAGCAGCCTGACTCCCAAGAGCTCCTACGAGCAGTACTTC.

The rearrangement joins TRBV4-1 to TRBJ2-7; 13 nucleotides line up with TRBD2. J lost 3 bases, V lost 1 base, and 15 bases had no gene match. Germline V gives CDR1 MGHRA, CDR2 YSYEKL. The CDR3 extends over 20 amino acids. In DNA form, the CDR3 reads TGCGCCAGCAGCCAAGGGGGCTCCGGGACTAGCGGGACGGGACTCTACGAGCAGTACTTC. Translating it yields CASSQGGSGTSGTGLYEQYF.

The chain recombines TRBV6-5 with TRBJ2-7; 10 bases are a match to TRBD1. The germline gives CDR1 MNHEY, CDR2 SVGAGI. The CDR3 is 14 residues long. Trimming at V came to 2 bases and at J to 4 bases, leaving 2 bases not matched to a gene. CDR3 in amino acids: CASSYPGQGYEQYF. The CDR3, as DNA: TGTGCCAGCAGTTACCCGGGACAGGGGTACGAGCAGTACTTC.

The chain links TRBV7-7 to TRBJ2-5; D assignment may be TRBD1 or TRBD2 (5 bases each). V dropped 4 bases and J dropped 4 bases, with 16 bases sitting between them. Germline V lookup: CDR1 SSHAT, CDR2 FNYEAQ (reference sequence). CDR3 size: 15 residues. The CDR3 protein is CASSSDLGGRETQYF. CDR3 DNA: TGTGCCAGCAGCTCGGACCTTGGGGGACGAGAGACCCAGTACTTC. The complete variable domain, with remaining parts taken from reference TRBV7-7 and TRBJ2-5, reads GAGVSQSPRYKVTKRGQDVTLRCDPISSHATLYWYQQALGQGPEFLTYFNYEAQPDKSGLPSDRFSAERPEGSISTLTIQRTEQRDSAMYRCASSSDLGGRETQYFGPGTRLLVL.

The chain links TRBV29-1 to TRBJ2-1; 10 bases are shared with TRBD2. V gave up 6 bases and J gave up 6 bases; unmatched junction bases: 8. There are 14 residues in the CDR3. Germline-derived CDR1 and CDR2 are SQVTM and ANQGSEA. CDR3 protein: CSVESGRGGNEQFF. The CDR3 region has the DNA TGCAGCGTGGAGAGCGGGAGGGGCGGCAATGAGCAGTTCTTC.

The rearrangement uses TRBV5-1 and TRBJ2-7; 8 bases line up with TRBD2. Germline CDR1 SGHRS, CDR2 YFSETQ. The CDR3 loop spans 16 amino acids. J gave up 3 bases and V 4 bases, and 12 bases lay outside the gene matches. The CDR3 region is CASSLGVGLAGYEQYF. In nucleotides, the CDR3 is TGCGCCAGCAGCCTGGGTGTCGGGCTAGCGGGCTACGAGCAGTACTTC.

CDR3 DNA sequence: TGTGCCAGCAGCTTGATAGCGGGAGGCTCCTACAATGAGCAGTTCTTC. It codes for CASSLIAGGSYNEQFF. This rearrangement joins TRBV11-2 to TRBJ2-1; 10 nucleotides line up with TRBD2. This CDR3 has 16 amino acids. With 3 bases clipped from V and 0 bases from J, the junction kept 2 bases outside the gene matches. Germline V gene lookup returns CDR1 SGHAT and CDR2 FQNNGV.

V gene TRBV13 combines with J gene TRBJ2-3; 10 positions agree with TRBD1. Germline CDR1 PRHDT, CDR2 FYEKMQ (reference sequence). The J segment lost 5 bases and the V segment lost 5 bases, leaving 7 bases of the junction unmatched. The CDR3 is 15 amino acids. CDR3: CASSPSGQGLDTQYF. CDR3 bases: TGTGCCAGCAGCCCATCGGGACAGGGGCTAGATACGCAGTATTTT.

This clone has a single count. The chain combines TRBV15 with TRBJ2-7, with 8 nucleotides matching TRBD2. Germline values: CDR1 LNHNV, CDR2 YYDKDF (reference sequence). Losses at the gene ends were 0 bases for V and 5 bases for J; bases not matched to a gene: 6. The CDR3 is 15 residues long. Written as DNA, the CDR3 is TGTGCCACCAGCAGAGAAGGGACTAGAGAACACGAGCAGTACTTC. Translating gives CATSREGTREHEQYF.

The CDR3 nucleotides read TGCGCCAGCAGTGAGTCGGCGGTAGCGGGCAACTCCTACGAGCAGTACTTC. Its protein is CASSESAVAGNSYEQYF. The chain carries TRBV10-1 and TRBJ2-7; 7 nucleotides align to TRBD2. CDR3 size: 17 residues. Per the germline V gene, CDR1 is WNHNN and CDR2 is SYGVQD (reference sequence). V shed 0 bases, J shed 0 bases, and the junction held 8 bases outside the gene matches.

The chain uses TRBV28 and TRBJ2-3; D may be TRBD1 (6 bases). The CDR3 runs 15 residues. Germline values: CDR1 MDHEN, CDR2 SYDVKM. Trimming stripped 8 bases from V and 5 bases from J, with 20 bases between. The CDR3 DNA is TGTGCCAGCGGGGCACAGGGTTTTACGAAAGATACGCAGTATTTT. Its translation is CASGAQGFTKDTQYF.

The chain is built from TRBV28 and TRBJ1-1; no clear D. This CDR3 is 10 amino acids long. Germline V gives CDR1 MDHEN, CDR2 SYDVKM. Trimming pared 11 bases from V and 2 bases from J, leaving 6 bases between. The CDR3 DNA reads as TGTGCCGGGAAAAACACTGAAGCTTTCTTT. Amino acid sequence: CAGKNTEAFF.

The table lists this clone with a count of one. This chain joins TRBV29-1 and TRBJ2-3, with TRBD2 identical over 8 bases. CDR3 length equals 14 residues. The V and J ends lost 0 bases and 6 bases, in that order; junction bases with no gene match: 5. In germline, CDR1 is SQVTM, CDR2 ANQGSEA. CDR3 residues: CSVEERGLGDTQYF. In DNA form, the CDR3 reads TGCAGCGTTGAAGAGCGGGGACTAGGGGATACGCAGTATTTT.

Only one count was recorded for this clone. Other DNA sequences in the sample encode the same CDR3. V usage is TRBV27 and J usage is TRBJ2-7, with a tentative D call TRBD1 (6 bases). V was pared by 6 bases and J by 1 base, with 10 bases between. CDR1 and CDR2 (germline): MNHEY, SMNVEV (reference sequence). This CDR3 is 13 amino acids long. The CDR3 DNA follows: TGTGCCAGCAGCTACAGGGCTTCCTACGAGCAGTACTTC. It specifies CASSYRASYEQYF.